A selection of T cell receptor beta chains follows, all from one sample in a study of blood T cells in healthy people across ages. TCRdb called the 5' RACE reads again in MiXCR, with one record for every CDR3 protein. Here the sample spans fewer than 1,000,000 distinct CDR3 sequences, more than 40% being singletons. Sequenced: blood. These receptor sequences come from a man in his 60s in good health. Both conserved end residues are part of each CDR3. The D gene is left open where the match is weak. Not every row has a clone size; where given, it reads once, few, many or a size class.

size	V	J	D	DNA	CDR3
NA	TRBV10-3	TRBJ2-7	TRBD2	TGTGCCATCAGCACTAGCGGGATATACGAGCAGTACTTC	CAISTSGIYEQYF
few	TRBV7-9	TRBJ2-7	NA	TGTGCCAGCAGCCCACCGGGGCTAGATCACGAGCAGTACTTC	CASSPPGLDHEQYF
NA	TRBV10-3	TRBJ1-5	NA	TGTGCCATCAGTGTCGGGGGCCCTAGCAATCAGCCCCAGCATTTT	CAISVGGPSNQPQHF
few	TRBV5-6	TRBJ2-3	TRBD1	TGTGCCAGCAGCTTCAGGACAGGGGGCCCAGATACGCAGTATTTT	CASSFRTGGPDTQYF
few	TRBV5-1	TRBJ2-1	TRBD2	TGCGCCAGCAGCTTGCCTAGCGGGGATTCGTCTAATGAGCAGTTCTTC	CASSLPSGDSSNEQFF
few	TRBV11-2	TRBJ2-1	NA	TGTGCCAGCAGCACGGTAAATGAGCAGTTCTTC	CASSTVNEQFF
many	TRBV6-6	TRBJ1-2	NA	TGTGCCAGCAGTACCTCAGGGGTCGGCTATGGCTACACCTTC	CASSTSGVGYGYTF
NA	TRBV29-1	TRBJ2-7	NA	TGCAGCGTGGGGGGCCGGACAGTTGGCGAGCAGTACTTC	CSVGGRTVGEQYF
NA	TRBV10-3	TRBJ2-5	NA	TGTGCCATCAGCCAAACCGTGGGGGCACAAGAGACCCAGTACTTC	CAISQTVGAQETQYF
few	TRBV11-2	TRBJ2-1	NA	TGTGCCAGCAGCTTAGTGGCCAGGGATGAGCAGTTCTTC	CASSLVARDEQFF
NA	TRBV20-1	TRBJ2-3	TRBD2	TGCAGTGCTCAAACTAGCGGGAGGCGGGGTAGCACAGATACGCAGTATTTT	CSAQTSGRRGSTDTQYF
once	TRBV20-1	TRBJ2-2	NA	TGCAGTGCTAGAGACACCGGGCGCACCGGGGAGCTGTTTTTT	CSARDTGRTGELFF
NA	TRBV20-1	TRBJ2-3	TRBD2	TGCAGTGCTAGAGATTGGGGACTAGCGGGGGGTATAGATACGCAGTATTTT	CSARDWGLAGGIDTQYF
few	TRBV21-1	TRBJ2-5	NA	TGTGCCAGCAGCAAAGAGGCGCTAGCGGGGGGACAAGAGACCCAGTACTTC	CASSKEALAGGQETQYF
few	TRBV20-1	TRBJ2-3	TRBD2	TGCAGTGCACCAGTAGCGGGGGCTCGCACAGATACGCAGTATTTT	CSAPVAGARTDTQYF
NA	TRBV2	TRBJ1-2	NA	TGTGCCAGCCTTAATAGAGCTAACTATGGCTACACCTTC	CASLNRANYGYTF
NA	TRBV7-2	TRBJ1-2	NA	TGTGCCAGCAGCCCTAGAAGGCTTAGGGGTGGCTACACCTTC	CASSPRRLRGGYTF
NA	TRBV7-7	TRBJ2-5	NA	TGTGCCAGCAGCTTAGGTGGTAGCGCACTACAAGAGACCCAGTACTTC	CASSLGGSALQETQYF
NA	TRBV3-1	TRBJ2-5	TRBD2	TGTTCCAGCAGCAAGGGGCGGGGGATGGAGACCCAGTACTTC	CSSSKGRGMETQYF
NA	TRBV6-2/TRBV6-3	TRBJ2-1	NA	TGTGCCAGCACCACCTTGGGGGGTGTCGGCAGCTCCTACAATGAGCAGTTCTTC	CASTTLGGVGSSYNEQFF
NA	TRBV5-1	TRBJ2-5	TRBD2	TGCGCCAGCAGCTTGGTACTAGCGGAAGGGGAGACCCAGTACTTC	CASSLVLAEGETQYF
NA	TRBV30	TRBJ2-7	NA	TGTGCCTGGAGTGTATCTCAAAGGGTGGAGCAGTACTTC	CAWSVSQRVEQYF
NA	TRBV19	TRBJ2-3	TRBD1	TGTGCCAGTAGTATTGACAGGGGGTCATCAGATACGCAGTATTTT	CASSIDRGSSDTQYF
few	TRBV9	TRBJ2-5	NA	TGTGCCAGCAGCGTAGGGATCCAAGAGACCCAGTACTTC	CASSVGIQETQYF
many	TRBV7-2	TRBJ2-1	NA	TGTGCCAGCAGCTTAGCGGGGGACTCCTACAATGAGCAGTTCTTC	CASSLAGDSYNEQFF
NA	TRBV7-9	TRBJ2-1	NA	TGTGCCAGCAGCTTAGGAGGGGAGGAGACCCAGTTCTTC	CASSLGGEETQFF
NA	TRBV20-1	TRBJ2-1	TRBD1	TGCAGTGCTAGAGATCGACGGACAGGGGGTAAGGGAGAGCAGTTCTTC	CSARDRRTGGKGEQFF
few	TRBV7-9	TRBJ2-1	NA	TGTGCCAGCAGCTTAGTTGCAGCCCTCAATGAGCAGTTCTTC	CASSLVAALNEQFF
few	TRBV6-5	TRBJ2-7	NA	TGTGCCAGCAGTGACCTACGGGGCTACGAGCAGTACTTC	CASSDLRGYEQYF
few	TRBV7-9	TRBJ2-5	TRBD1	TGTGCCAGCAGCATAGGACAGGGGGAAATCGATGAGCAGTACTTC	CASSIGQGEIDEQYF
NA	TRBV5-1	TRBJ2-5	TRBD2	TGCGCCAGCAGCCGGGAGGGGTCACAGCCCCAAGAGACCCAGTACTTC	CASSREGSQPQETQYF
NA	TRBV6-5	TRBJ1-2	TRBD1	TGTGCCAGCAGTCCTTTCAGGACAGGGGGTGGCTACACCTTC	CASSPFRTGGGYTF
NA	TRBV9	TRBJ2-2	TRBD1	TGTGCCAGCAGCGCGACAGGGTGGATCGAGACCGGGGAGCTGTTTTTT	CASSATGWIETGELFF
NA	TRBV7-3	TRBJ2-7	NA	TGTGCCAGCAGCTTCCCCCGAACGGAAAACTACGAGCAGTACTTC	CASSFPRTENYEQYF
NA	TRBV27	TRBJ2-3	NA	TGTGCCACCGTGGATAGGTACACAGATACGCAGTATTTT	CATVDRYTDTQYF
NA	TRBV7-9	TRBJ2-7	NA	TGTGCCAGCAACTCTTCAGACAGCTCGGATTACGGCGAGCAGTACTTC	CASNSSDSSDYGEQYF